Shown below are 5 T cell receptor beta chains from a single sample sequenced in a study of T cells expressing NK-cell markers. From the 5' RACE reads, TCRdb lists one entry per CDR3 protein and no DNA. This sample's clone table lists about 380,000 distinct CDR3 sequences. Material: blood T cells: a sorted CD56 or NKG2C T cell subset, CD4+ or CD8+ T cells, or bulk PBMC T cells (not recorded which). The receptors were gathered from a man aged 18-70 years in good health.

J is TRBJ1-2 and V is TRBV3-1; checking the TCRdb D call of TRBD1 is not possible without DNA. Germline CDR1 LGHDT, CDR2 YNNKEL (reference sequence). The CDR3 spans 17 residues. Here the CDR3 reads CASSQDRGPVADYGYTF.

The chain uses TRBV20-1 and TRBJ2-5; TCRdb outputs TRBD1, but without DNA this stays unchecked. CDR3 length equals 13 residues. The germline CDR1 and CDR2 sequences are DFQATT and SNEGSKA (reference sequence). The CDR3 here is CSVERGPQETQYF.

J is TRBJ2-2 and V is TRBV9; the D gene TCRdb calls, TRBD2, cannot be checked with no DNA. CDR1 is SGDLS, CDR2 YYNGEE, per germline. The CDR3 contains 15 residues. The CDR3 spells CASSVWGSAIGELFF. The variable domain in full, with the rest retrieved from reference TRBV9 and TRBJ2-2, is DSGVTQTPKHLITATGQRVTLRCSPRSGDLSVYWYQQSLDQGLQFLIQYYNGEERAKGNILERFSAQQFPDLHSELNLSSLELGDSALYFCASSVWGSAIGELFFGEGSRLTVL.

The rearrangement uses TRBV5-1 and TRBJ1-1. The germline V gene encodes CDR1 SGHRS and CDR2 YFSETQ. The CDR3 totals 14 residues. CDR3: CASSYGQAWTEAFF.

This chain connects TRBV11-2 to TRBJ2-1; TCRdb selects TRBD2, and the lack of DNA leaves this call unchecked. The CDR3 is made up of 14 amino acids. CDR1 and CDR2 from the germline V gene are SGHAT and FQNNGV. The CDR3 sequence: CASSLDHTSGEQFF.